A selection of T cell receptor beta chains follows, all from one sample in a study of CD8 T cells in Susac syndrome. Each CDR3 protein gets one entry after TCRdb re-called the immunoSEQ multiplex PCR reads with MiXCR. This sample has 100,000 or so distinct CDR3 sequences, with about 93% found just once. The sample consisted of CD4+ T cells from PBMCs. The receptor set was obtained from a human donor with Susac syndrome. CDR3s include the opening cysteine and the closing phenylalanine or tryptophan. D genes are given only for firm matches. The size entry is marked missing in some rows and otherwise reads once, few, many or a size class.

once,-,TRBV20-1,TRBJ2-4,CSARDRGGPKTFQYF,TGCAGTGCTAGAGATCGAGGGGGACCCAAAACATTTCAGTACTTC
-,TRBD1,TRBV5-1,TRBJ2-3,CASSLYRGTQYF,TGCGCCAGCAGCCTATACAGGGGTACGCAGTATTTT
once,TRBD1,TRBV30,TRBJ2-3,CAWDRVTADTQYF,TGTGCCTGGGACAGGGTAACAGCAGATACGCAGTATTTT
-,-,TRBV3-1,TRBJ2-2,CASRPTENTGELFF,TGTGCCAGCAGACCCACGGAGAACACCGGGGAGCTGTTTTTT
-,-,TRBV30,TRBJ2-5,CAWNRGQETQYF,TGTGCCTGGAACCGGGGCCAAGAGACCCAGTACTTC
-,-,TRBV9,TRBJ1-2,CASSSRDKIYGYTF,TGTGCCAGCAGCAGCCGGGACAAGATATATGGCTACACCTTC
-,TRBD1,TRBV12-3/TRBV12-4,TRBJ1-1,CASSSGQGNVGKGTEAFF,TGTGCCAGCAGTTCGGGACAGGGGAACGTCGGGAAAGGGACTGAAGCTTTCTTT
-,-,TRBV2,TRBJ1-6,CASRRTGTENSPLHF,TGTGCCAGCAGGCGTACCGGGACCGAGAATTCACCCCTCCACTTT
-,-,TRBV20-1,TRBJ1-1,CSARSLRDTEAFF,TGCAGTGCTAGATCCCTGAGGGACACTGAAGCTTTCTTT
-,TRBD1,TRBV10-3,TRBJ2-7,CAIRPGQGSDEQYF,TGTGCCATCAGGCCGGGACAGGGGAGCGACGAGCAGTACTTC
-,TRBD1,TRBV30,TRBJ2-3,CAYRDRGQDTQYF,TGTGCCTACCGGGACAGGGGGCAAGATACGCAGTATTTT
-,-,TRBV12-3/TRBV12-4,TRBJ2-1,CASWPATANNEQFF,TGTGCCAGCTGGCCAGCCACTGCCAACAATGAGCAGTTCTTC
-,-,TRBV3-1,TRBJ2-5,CASSHSEETQYF,TGTGCCAGCAGCCACAGTGAAGAGACCCAGTACTTC
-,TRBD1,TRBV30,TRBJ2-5,CAWSVHRTGRETQYF,TGTGCCTGGAGTGTACACCGGACAGGGAGGGAGACCCAGTACTTC
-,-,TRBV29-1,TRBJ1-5,CSVGEGNQPQHF,TGCAGCGTTGGCGAGGGGAATCAGCCCCAGCATTTT
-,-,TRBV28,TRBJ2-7,CASSEATRNYEQYF,TGTGCCAGCAGTGAGGCCACCCGAAACTACGAGCAGTACTTC
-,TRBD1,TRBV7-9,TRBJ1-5,CASTHSGQENQPQHF,TGTGCCAGCACCCATAGCGGACAGGAGAATCAGCCCCAGCATTTT
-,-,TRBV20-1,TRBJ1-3,CSATRFLSGNTIYF,TGCAGTGCTACAAGGTTTCTCTCTGGAAACACCATATATTTT
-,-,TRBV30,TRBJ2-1,CAWIGGYNEQFF,TGTGCCTGGATAGGAGGCTACAATGAGCAGTTCTTC
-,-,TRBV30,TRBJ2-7,CAWNVWVAGTSSYEQYF,TGTGCCTGGAATGTTTGGGTAGCCGGAACGAGCTCCTACGAGCAGTACTTC
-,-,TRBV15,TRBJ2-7,CATSRVELGARYEQYF,TGTGCCACCAGCAGAGTGGAATTGGGGGCGCGGTACGAGCAGTACTTC
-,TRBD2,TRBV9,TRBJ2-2,CASSGLAGDIGELFF,TGTGCCAGCAGCGGACTAGCGGGGGATATCGGGGAGCTGTTTTTT
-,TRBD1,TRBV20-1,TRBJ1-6,CSARDIGGQGSSPLHF,TGCAGTGCTAGAGATATAGGAGGACAGGGAAGTTCACCCCTCCACTTT
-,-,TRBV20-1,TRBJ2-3,CSARVPRGSTDTQYF,TGCAGTGCTAGAGTTCCTAGGGGAAGCACAGATACGCAGTATTTT
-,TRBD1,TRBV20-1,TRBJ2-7,CSARDPKTGENEQYF,TGCAGTGCTAGAGACCCGAAGACAGGGGAGAACGAGCAGTACTTC
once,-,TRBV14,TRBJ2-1,CASSLLTLDEQFF,TGTGCCAGCAGCCTATTGACTCTAGATGAGCAGTTCTTC
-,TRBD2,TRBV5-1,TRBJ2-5,CASSLGSGGAMETQYF,TGCGCCAGCAGCTTGGGTAGCGGGGGGGCCATGGAGACCCAGTACTTC
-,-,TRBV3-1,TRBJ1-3,CASSRAISGNTIYF,TGTGCCAGCAGCCGGGCGATCTCTGGAAACACCATATATTTT
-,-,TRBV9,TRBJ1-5,CASSFGGNQPQHF,TGTGCCAGCAGCTTCGGGGGCAATCAGCCCCAGCATTTT
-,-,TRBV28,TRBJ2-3,CASSPGPSTDTQYF,TGTGCCAGCAGTCCGGGACCCAGCACAGATACGCAGTATTTT
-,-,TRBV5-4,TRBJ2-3,CASSLGVLVSDTQYF,TGTGCCAGCAGCTTGGGGGTTCTAGTGTCAGATACGCAGTATTTT
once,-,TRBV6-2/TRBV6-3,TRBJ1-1,CASSGGGRLNTEAFF,TGTGCCAGCAGTGGAGGTGGACGGCTGAACACTGAAGCTTTCTTT
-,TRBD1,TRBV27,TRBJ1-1,CASSYRGDNTEAFF,TGTGCCAGCAGTTACAGGGGGGATAACACTGAAGCTTTCTTT
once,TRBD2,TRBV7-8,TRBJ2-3,CASSLARVAGRRDTQYF,TGTGCCAGCAGCTTAGCGAGGGTAGCGGGGAGAAGAGATACGCAGTATTTT
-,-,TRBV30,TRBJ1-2,CAWRRGLDSNYGYTF,TGTGCCTGGAGGAGGGGGTTGGACAGTAACTATGGCTACACCTTC
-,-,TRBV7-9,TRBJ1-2,CASSSGTVMDGYTF,TGTGCCAGCAGCTCGGGTACGGTGATGGATGGCTACACCTTC
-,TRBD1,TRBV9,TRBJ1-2,CASSVDPGGNLYGYTF,TGTGCCAGCAGCGTAGACCCAGGGGGCAATCTCTATGGCTACACCTTC
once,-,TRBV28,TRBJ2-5,CASSFAGGETQYF,TGTGCCAGCAGTTTCGCGGGCGGAGAGACCCAGTACTTC
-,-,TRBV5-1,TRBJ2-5,CAIPPSDNQETQYF,TGCGCCATCCCGCCGTCCGACAACCAAGAGACCCAGTACTTC
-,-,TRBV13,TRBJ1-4,CASSVGDGSNEKLFF,TGTGCCAGCAGCGTAGGGGACGGCTCGAATGAAAAACTGTTTTTT
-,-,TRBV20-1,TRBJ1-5,CSARRGSGPGQPQHF,TGCAGTGCTAGGCGGGGATCAGGGCCGGGTCAGCCCCAGCATTTT
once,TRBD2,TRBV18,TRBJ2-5,CASSPGEGSRETQYF,TGTGCCAGCTCACCGGGGGAGGGATCCCGAGAGACCCAGTACTTC
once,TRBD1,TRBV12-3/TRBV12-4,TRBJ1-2,CASTVTGVGYTF,TGTGCCAGCACGGTGACAGGGGTTGGCTACACCTTC
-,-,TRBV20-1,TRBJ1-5,CSARDGRGPQHF,TGCAGTGCTAGAGACGGACGGGGGCCCCAGCATTTT
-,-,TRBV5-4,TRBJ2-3,CASWDRSTDTQYF,TGTGCCAGCTGGGACCGCAGCACAGATACGCAGTATTTT
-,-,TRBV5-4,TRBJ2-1,CASSLPTKSSYNEQFF,TGTGCCAGCAGCTTACCGACTAAGAGCTCCTACAATGAGCAGTTCTTC
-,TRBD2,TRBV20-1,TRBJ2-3,CSARGLAGGPSTDTQYF,TGCAGTGCTAGAGGGCTAGCGGGGGGGCCAAGTACAGATACGCAGTATTTT
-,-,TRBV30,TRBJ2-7,CAWSVSPGTYEQYF,TGTGCCTGGAGTGTATCCCCAGGGACCTACGAGCAGTACTTC
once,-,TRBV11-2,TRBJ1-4,CASSLDGRTGEKLFF,TGTGCCAGCAGCTTAGATGGGCGGACCGGAGAAAAACTGTTTTTT
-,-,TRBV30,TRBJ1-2,CAWSQQGPYGYTF,TGTGCCTGGAGTCAACAGGGCCCTTATGGCTACACCTTC
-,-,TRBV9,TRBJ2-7,CASSVASGYYEQYF,TGTGCCAGCAGCGTAGCTTCGGGCTACTACGAGCAGTACTTC
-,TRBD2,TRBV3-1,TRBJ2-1,CASSQAASGANEQFF,TGTGCCAGCAGCCAAGCGGCTAGCGGGGCGAATGAGCAGTTCTTC
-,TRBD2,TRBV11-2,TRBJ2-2,CASSEAASGGRGELFF,TGTGCCAGCAGTGAGGCGGCTAGCGGGGGAAGGGGGGAGCTGTTTTTT